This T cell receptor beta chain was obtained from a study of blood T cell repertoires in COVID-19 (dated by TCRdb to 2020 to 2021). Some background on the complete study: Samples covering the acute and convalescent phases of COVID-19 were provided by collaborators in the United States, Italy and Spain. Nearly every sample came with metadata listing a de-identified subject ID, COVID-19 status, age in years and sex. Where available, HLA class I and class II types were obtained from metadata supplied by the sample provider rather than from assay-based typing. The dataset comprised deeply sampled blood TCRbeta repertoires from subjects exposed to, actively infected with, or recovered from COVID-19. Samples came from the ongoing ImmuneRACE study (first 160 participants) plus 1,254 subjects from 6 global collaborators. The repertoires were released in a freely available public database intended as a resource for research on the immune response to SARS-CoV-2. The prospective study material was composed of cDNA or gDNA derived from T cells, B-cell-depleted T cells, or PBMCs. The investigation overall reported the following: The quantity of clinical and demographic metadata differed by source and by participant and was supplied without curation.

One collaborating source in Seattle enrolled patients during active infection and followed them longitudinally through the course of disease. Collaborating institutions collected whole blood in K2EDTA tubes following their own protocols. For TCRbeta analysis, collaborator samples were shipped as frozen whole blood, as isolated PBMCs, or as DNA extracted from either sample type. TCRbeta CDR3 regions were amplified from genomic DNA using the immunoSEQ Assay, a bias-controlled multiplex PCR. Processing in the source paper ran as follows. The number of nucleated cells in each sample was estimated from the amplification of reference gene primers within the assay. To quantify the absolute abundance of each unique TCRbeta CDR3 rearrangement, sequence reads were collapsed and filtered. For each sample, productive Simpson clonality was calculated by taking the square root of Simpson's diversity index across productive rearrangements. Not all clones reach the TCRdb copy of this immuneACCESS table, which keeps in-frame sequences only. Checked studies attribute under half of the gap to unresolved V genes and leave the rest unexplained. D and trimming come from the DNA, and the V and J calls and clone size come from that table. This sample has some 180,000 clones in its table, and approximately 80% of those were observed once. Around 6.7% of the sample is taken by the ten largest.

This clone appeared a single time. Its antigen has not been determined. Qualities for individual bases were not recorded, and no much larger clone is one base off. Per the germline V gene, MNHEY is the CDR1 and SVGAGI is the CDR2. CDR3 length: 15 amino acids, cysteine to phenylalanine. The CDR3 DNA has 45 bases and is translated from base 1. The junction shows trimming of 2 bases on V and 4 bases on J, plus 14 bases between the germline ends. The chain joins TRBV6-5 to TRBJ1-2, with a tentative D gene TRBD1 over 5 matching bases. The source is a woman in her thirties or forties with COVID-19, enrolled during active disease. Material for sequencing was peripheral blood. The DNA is TGTGCCAGCAGTTACGAAGCAGGGTTTGGCTATGGCTACACCTTC. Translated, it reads CASSYEAGFGYGYTF.